The 29 T cell receptor beta chains below all came from one sample that was sequenced in a study of CD8 T cell repertoires and HIV-1 epitope variants. These receptors lack a known antigen. Clones were sequenced by immunoSEQ multiplex PCR, and TCRdb holds only the in-frame ones, with some missing. The table shows fewer than 5,500 clones, with around 66% occurring only once. Sequenced: cultured CD8+ T cells derived from PBMCs. These receptors were obtained from a male donor with HIV.

The chain carries TRBV4-3 and TRBJ2-3; a weak D match, TRBD1 (5 bases). Trimming removed 0 bases from V and 1 base from J, with 14 bases in between. The germline V gene encodes CDR1 LGHNA and CDR2 YSLEER. The CDR3 is made up of 17 amino acids. CDR3 amino acids: CASSQEGQGRGTDTQYF. The DNA for the CDR3 is TGCGCCAGCAGCCAAGAAGGGCAGGGAAGGGGCACAGATACGCAGTATTTT.

The chain couples TRBV19 to TRBJ1-1; no clear D. Per germline, CDR1 LNHDA and CDR2 SQIVND (reference sequence). V lost 6 bases, J lost 3 bases, and 11 bases lay in between. The CDR3 covers 13 residues. Here the CDR3 DNA reads TGTGCCAGTAGGGTCCAGGAGTACACTGAAGCTTTCTTT. Amino acids: CASRVQEYTEAFF.

This chain connects TRBV11-2 to TRBJ1-1; no clear D gene. From germline, CDR1 is SGHAT and CDR2 FQNNGV. The V gene lost 1 base and the J gene lost 7 bases, with 10 bases spanning the gap. This CDR3 has 13 residues. CDR3 bases: TGTGCCAGCAGCTTAGGGCCAGCCGTTGAAGCTTTCTTT. Its translation: CASSLGPAVEAFF.

This clone appeared a few times. The chain carries TRBV7-9 and TRBJ2-7, with a tentative D call TRBD1 (5 bases). The length of the CDR3 is 14 residues. V lost 1 base and J lost 5, with 12 bases in between. Germline assignment: CDR1 SEHNR and CDR2 FQNEAQ (reference sequence). CDR3 sequence reads: CASSLVLPTDEQYF. The CDR3 DNA follows: TGTGCCAGCAGCTTAGTTCTTCCGACAGACGAGCAGTACTTC.

This rearrangement joins TRBV2 to TRBJ2-5, with TRBD2 matching 12 bases. Germline CDR1 and CDR2: SNHLY and FYNNEI. After removal of 0 bases from V and 1 base from J, the junction contained 6 bases not matched to a gene. The CDR3 covers 18 residues. The CDR3 sequence is CASSEARLAGGVQETQYF. The CDR3 nucleotides are TGTGCCAGCAGTGAAGCGCGTCTAGCGGGAGGGGTCCAAGAGACCCAGTACTTC.

The chain joins TRBV13 to TRBJ2-1; 7 bases fit TRBD2. CDR3 length: 14 amino acids. The V gene end was trimmed by 4 bases and the J gene end by 3 bases; junction bases not matched to a gene: 3. Germline V gene data show CDR1 as PRHDT and CDR2 as FYEKMQ (reference sequence). CDR3 amino acids: CASSSTSDYNEQFF. For the CDR3, the DNA is TGTGCCAGCAGCTCCACTAGCGACTACAATGAGCAGTTCTTC.

The V call is TRBV5-5, the J call TRBJ1-5; D may be TRBD1 (5 bases). The germline gives CDR1 SGHKS, CDR2 YYEKEE (reference sequence). The CDR3 consists of 14 residues. Trimming took 3 bases from V and 7 from J, leaving 14 bases between them. The CDR3 region is CASSSWGERQPQHF. In nucleotides, the CDR3 is TGTGCCAGCAGCTCGTGGGGGGAAAGGCAGCCCCAGCATTTT.

The V gene is TRBV6-6, the J gene TRBJ1-5; 9 positions agree with TRBD1. Germline V CDR1 and CDR2: MNHNY, SVGAGI (reference sequence). The CDR3 totals 15 residues. V dropped 0 bases and J dropped 6; count of bases not matched to a gene: 3. CDR3 coding DNA: TGTGCCAGCAGTTACTCGGGACAGGGAGGTCAGCCCCAGCATTTT. Translating it yields CASSYSGQGGQPQHF.

The chain combines TRBV9 with TRBJ1-6; a possible D gene is TRBD1 (5 bases). The germline V gene has CDR1 SGDLS and CDR2 YYNGEE. Trimming shortened V by 9 bases and J by 6 bases, and 28 bases separated the two germline ends. The CDR3 contains 18 residues. CDR3 residues: CAIPGGGLLGRGNSPLHF. CDR3 DNA: TGTGCCATCCCGGGGGGAGGACTCCTCGGGAGGGGTAATTCACCCCTCCACTTT.

Here the CDR3 reads CASEGQGDGYTF. CDR3 sequence (DNA): TGTGCCAGCGAAGGACAGGGGGACGGCTACACCTTC. The rearrangement uses TRBV6-6 and TRBJ1-2; 10 bases agree with TRBD1. CDR3 length equals 12 residues. V lost 8 bases to trimming and J lost 8 bases; unmatched junction nucleotides: 5. Per germline, CDR1 MNHNY and CDR2 SVGAGI (reference sequence).

In its sample, this clone was seen once. The chain recombines TRBV5-4 with TRBJ1-1; D unresolved. CDR1 is SGHNT and CDR2 is YYREEE in the germline V gene (reference sequence). This CDR3 comprises 15 residues. Trimming pared 4 bases from V and 3 bases from J, leaving 16 bases between. The CDR3 reads CASSRMEGWDTEAFF. The CDR3 DNA is TGTGCCAGCAGCAGGATGGAGGGTTGGGACACTGAAGCTTTCTTT.

The chain has TRBV5-4 and TRBJ2-2, with 7 bases fitting TRBD1. The CDR3 runs 15 residues. Germline V lookup: CDR1 SGHNT, CDR2 YYREEE (reference sequence). With V trimmed by 5 bases and J by 3 bases, 7 bases remained unmatched. CDR3 nucleotides: TGTGCCAGCAGTTTCCGGACAGGAGACACCGGGGAGCTGTTTTTT. The encoded protein is CASSFRTGDTGELFF. Combining the CDR3 with reference TRBV5-4 and TRBJ2-2 gives the whole variable domain ETGVTQSPTHLIKTRGQQVTLRCSSQSGHNTVSWYQQALGQGPQFIFQYYREEENGRGNFPPRFSGLQFPNYSSELNVNALELDDSALYLCASSFRTGDTGELFFGEGSRLTVL.

V and J are TRBV7-8 and TRBJ1-5; 7 bases align to TRBD1. The CDR3 loop spans 17 amino acids. Germline V gives CDR1 SGHVS, CDR2 FQNEAQ. The V and J ends lost 3 bases and 3 bases, in that order; junction bases with no gene match: 11. CDR3 loop: CASSFFFYRGPNQPQHF. For the CDR3, the DNA is TGTGCCAGCAGCTTTTTCTTTTACAGGGGTCCCAATCAGCCCCAGCATTTT.

The chain employs TRBV27 and TRBJ2-3, with 7 bases lining up with TRBD2. V lost 6 bases, J lost 3 bases, and 9 bases stayed unmatched. CDR3 length: 15 amino acids. Germline lookup yields CDR1 MNHEY and CDR2 SMNVEV (reference sequence). The CDR3 is CASSSGGGGTDTQYF. The CDR3 nucleotides read TGTGCCAGCAGCTCTGGGGGGGGAGGGACAGATACGCAGTATTTT.

The J gene is TRBJ1-1, the V gene TRBV7-6, with a possible D match to TRBD1 (5 bases). CDR1 and CDR2 from the germline V gene are SGHVS and FNYEAQ. V dropped 5 bases and J dropped 2 bases, with 12 bases sitting between them. The CDR3 spans 14 residues. The CDR3 coding sequence is TGTGCCAGCAGCCTAGGGGTTCTTAACACTGAAGCTTTCTTT. The encoded protein is CASSLGVLNTEAFF.

The chain couples TRBV6-1 to TRBJ2-1, with D unresolved. Per germline, CDR1 MNHNS and CDR2 SASEGT. V was pared by 6 bases and J by 3 bases, with 15 bases between. The CDR3 consists of 15 residues. DNA of the CDR3: TGTGCCAGCAGCGAATCCCCCCCAGTCTACAATGAGCAGTTCTTC. The encoded protein is CASSESPPVYNEQFF.

The rearrangement joins TRBV27 to TRBJ2-2, with D uncertain. From germline, CDR1 is MNHEY and CDR2 SMNVEV (reference sequence). V was pared by 1 base and J by 5 bases, with 5 bases between. The CDR3 is 13 amino acids. The CDR3 reads CASSLWGTGELFF. The CDR3 DNA reads TGTGCCAGCAGTTTATGGGGAACCGGGGAGCTGTTTTTT.

The sample holds one count of this clone. This chain connects TRBV7-9 to TRBJ2-7, with TRBD2 matching 7 bases. With 4 bases clipped from V and 2 bases from J, the junction kept 11 bases outside the gene matches. The V gene's germline CDR1 is SEHNR and CDR2 FQNEAQ (reference sequence). The length of the CDR3 is 16 residues. The CDR3 coding sequence is TGTGCCAGCAGCTCGGATCTAGCGGCCGACCCCTACGAGCAGTACTTC. Translated: CASSSDLAADPYEQYF.

V is TRBV9 and J is TRBJ1-1; TRBD1 aligns across 9 bases. Germline values: CDR1 SGDLS, CDR2 YYNGEE. This CDR3 contains 15 residues. V lost 0 bases, J lost 4 bases, and 4 bases stayed unmatched. Written as DNA, the CDR3 is TGTGCCAGCAGCGTAGAGGGGACAGGGACCACTGAAGCTTTCTTT. Protein: CASSVEGTGTTEAFF.

The chain has TRBV4-1 and TRBJ2-2, with 9 nucleotides matching TRBD1. Losses at the gene ends were 1 base for V and 5 bases for J; bases not matched to a gene: 8. Germline CDR1 MGHRA, CDR2 YSYEKL. The CDR3 contains 17 residues. Here the CDR3 reads CASSQARDRVVTGELFF. CDR3 in DNA: TGCGCCAGCAGCCAAGCCCGGGACAGGGTTGTAACCGGGGAGCTGTTTTTT.

This clone was recorded only once. The chain recombines TRBV7-9 with TRBJ2-1; 11 nucleotides align to TRBD2. Germline lookup yields CDR1 SEHNR and CDR2 FQNEAQ (reference sequence). This CDR3 spans 15 amino acids. Unmatched junction bases numbered 6, after V lost 4 bases and J lost 7 bases. CDR3 region: CASSSLGTSGNEQFF. The CDR3 nucleotides read TGTGCCAGCAGCTCCCTCGGGACTAGCGGTAATGAGCAGTTCTTC.

The chain links TRBV27 to TRBJ2-3; the match to TRBD2 covers 8 bases. CDR3 size: 15 residues. V lost 3 bases to trimming and J lost 3 bases; unmatched junction nucleotides: 5. CDR1 MNHEY and CDR2 SMNVEV come from the germline V gene (reference sequence). CDR3 sequence reads: CASSLSGGGTDTQYF. CDR3 sequence (DNA): TGTGCCAGCAGTTTGAGCGGGGGCGGGACAGATACGCAGTATTTT.

The CDR3 region is CASSYSPATNEKLFF. CDR3 nucleotide sequence: TGTGCCAGCAGTTACTCACCGGCAACTAATGAAAAACTGTTTTTT. The genes are TRBV6-6 and TRBJ1-4; no firm D call. V was shortened by 0 bases and J by 0 bases, with 5 bases between the two germline ends. CDR1 MNHNY and CDR2 SVGAGI come from the germline V gene (reference sequence). There are 15 residues in the CDR3.

The rearrangement joins TRBV5-8 to TRBJ2-1; a weak D match, TRBD2 (6 bases). Trimming removed 3 bases from V and 4 bases from J, with 14 bases in between. This CDR3 has 15 amino acids. CDR1 and CDR2 (germline): SGHTS, YDEGEE. CDR3 sequence: CASSWGVDSYNEQFF. The CDR3 DNA sequence: TGTGCCAGCAGCTGGGGGGTCGACAGTTACAATGAGCAGTTCTTC. The entire variable domain, with the rest obtained from reference TRBV5-8 and TRBJ2-1, is as follows: EAGVTQSPTHLIKTRGQQATLRCSPISGHTSVYWYQQALGLGLQFLLWYDEGEERNRGNFPPRFSGRQFPNYSSELNVNALELEDSALYLCASSWGVDSYNEQFFGPGTRLTVL.

This clone was recorded a few times. The rearrangement joins TRBV28 to TRBJ2-7; unclear D gene. The CDR3 sequence is 13 residues long. CDR1 MDHEN and CDR2 SYDVKM come from the germline V gene. Trimming took off 3 bases at V and 4 bases at J, with 10 bases between the two ends. CDR3 nucleotide sequence: TGTGCCAGCAGTTTCGCCCAACTATACGAGCAGTACTTC. Translation gives CASSFAQLYEQYF.

This clone was observed a handful of times. The CDR3 is CASSSRGAGNLYTEAFF. The CDR3 DNA is TGCGCCAGCAGCTCTAGGGGGGCAGGTAATCTGTACACTGAAGCTTTCTTT. This chain connects TRBV5-1 to TRBJ1-1; TRBD1 is a possible D gene (6 bases). Trimming took off 3 bases at V and 3 bases at J, with 21 bases between the two ends. CDR1 is SGHRS and CDR2 is YFSETQ in the germline V gene. The CDR3 loop spans 17 amino acids.

Only a few counts were recorded for this clone. The V call is TRBV4-1, the J call TRBJ1-4, with D possibly matching TRBD1 (5 bases). This CDR3 spans 15 amino acids. Germline CDR1 reads MGHRA; CDR2 reads YSYEKL. With 1 base removed from V and 3 bases from J, the gap between germline ends came to 9 bases. Written as DNA, the CDR3 is TGCGCCAGCAGCCAAGTACAGGAACCTAATGAAAAACTGTTTTTT. This codes for CASSQVQEPNEKLFF.

The chain recombines TRBV5-4 with TRBJ2-3; D is perhaps TRBD2 (6 bases). V shed 4 bases and J shed 4 bases, with 22 bases lying between them. Germline V lookup: CDR1 SGHNT, CDR2 YYREEE (reference sequence). This CDR3 contains 17 residues. The CDR3 reads CASSESGRSPGPDTQYF. In DNA form, the CDR3 reads TGTGCCAGCAGCGAATCCGGGAGATCCCCCGGTCCAGATACGCAGTATTTT. The whole variable domain, filled in from reference TRBV5-4 and TRBJ2-3, reads ETGVTQSPTHLIKTRGQQVTLRCSSQSGHNTVSWYQQALGQGPQFIFQYYREEENGRGNFPPRFSGLQFPNYSSELNVNALELDDSALYLCASSESGRSPGPDTQYFGPGTRLTVL.

The chain couples TRBV27 to TRBJ2-2; no clear D gene. Trimming pared 7 bases from V and 5 bases from J, leaving 14 bases between. This CDR3 region has 14 residues. Germline lookup yields CDR1 MNHEY and CDR2 SMNVEV (reference sequence). The CDR3 protein is CASNAGRRTGELFF. DNA for the CDR3: TGTGCCAGCAATGCTGGACGGAGAACCGGGGAGCTGTTTTTT.